Below, one TCR beta chain is given with its context. TCRdb's table, derived via immunoSEQ multiplex PCR, lists solely in-frame clones and lacks some. The sample contains approximately 60,000 clones, around 87% of which appear only once. Germline-derived CDR1 and CDR2 are SGHTA and FQGNSA. The CDR3 has 14 residues. Trimming removed 4 bases at V and 0 bases at J, with 9 bases between. The data stem from a study of Tregs in tolerant kidney transplant recipients. Recipients received nonmyeloablative bone marrow transplants from related graft donors, with transient mixed chimerism. Thawed PBMCs were FACS-sorted into unstimulated CD4+CD25+CD127- regulatory T cells, CD4+CD25- non-regulatory cells, CD4 and CD8 cells.

This specimen consisted of CD4+ T cells from blood (PBMCs), obtained 6 months after the transplant. The rearrangement links TRBV7-2 to TRBJ1-1; a possible D gene is TRBD1 (6 bases). The source is a human patient who received a combined kidney and bone marrow transplant. Some T cells may possibly be graft donor cells. The CDR3 protein is CASSSGTLNTEAFF. The CDR3 DNA reads as TGTGCCAGCAGCTCAGGGACATTGAACACTGAAGCTTTCTTT.